The 15 T cell receptor beta chains listed next were all sequenced from one sample in a study of blood T cell repertoires in COVID-19. Assay: immunoSEQ multiplex PCR; the TCRdb copy retains only in-frame clones and omits some. The sample holds about 160,000 clones, roughly four fifths seen once. Specimen: peripheral blood. The receptors here all came from an elderly woman with acute or convalescent COVID-19.

This rearrangement joins TRBV6-5 to TRBJ1-1, with 8 bases lining up with TRBD1. The length of the CDR3 is 13 residues. Germline values: CDR1 MNHEY, CDR2 SVGAGI. The V segment lost 7 bases and the J segment 6 bases; nucleotides outside the gene matches: 7. CDR3 sequence (DNA): TGTGCCAGCACCACTACAGGGGGGCCTGAAGCTTTCTTT. Its translation: CASTTTGGPEAFF.

The V gene is TRBV24-1, the J gene TRBJ2-1; 9 nucleotides line up with TRBD1. CDR3 length: 15 amino acids. The J segment lost 9 bases and the V segment lost 5 bases, leaving 10 bases of the junction unmatched. CDR1 is KGHDR and CDR2 is SFDVKD in the germline V gene. The CDR3 coding sequence is TGTGCCACCAGTGTGGGACAGGGTAGGGGGACTGAGCAGTTCTTC. Residues: CATSVGQGRGTEQFF.

The J gene is TRBJ1-2, the V gene TRBV30; unclear D gene. The CDR3 extends over 13 amino acids. Per the germline V gene, CDR1 is GTSNPN and CDR2 is SVGIG (reference sequence). Trimming took off 3 bases at V and 7 bases at J, with 15 bases between the two ends. The CDR3 here is CAWRRVGHGGYTF. The CDR3 DNA sequence: TGTGCCTGGAGGAGGGTGGGCCATGGTGGCTACACCTTC.

The chain uses TRBV27 and TRBJ2-5, with 9 nucleotides matching TRBD2. From germline, CDR1 is MNHEY and CDR2 SMNVEV (reference sequence). The trim removed 5 bases at V and 0 bases at J, leaving 7 bases unmatched. The CDR3 covers 16 residues. CDR3 DNA: TGTGCCAGCAGTGCCCGACTAGCGGTAAACCAAGAGACCCAGTACTTC. It specifies CASSARLAVNQETQYF.

V is TRBV6-6 and J is TRBJ2-7; D unresolved. From germline, CDR1 is MNHNY and CDR2 SVGAGI (reference sequence). Trimming shortened V by 1 base and J by 4 bases, and 8 bases separated the two germline ends. CDR3 length: 13 residues. CDR3 sequence: CASSYFQAYEQYF. CDR3 DNA: TGTGCCAGCAGTTACTTCCAGGCATACGAGCAGTACTTC.

This clone has just a few counts. This CDR3 is CASTQGHGEGYTF. The CDR3 DNA is TGTGCCAGCACCCAAGGACATGGTGAAGGCTACACCTTC. This chain joins TRBV12-3 or TRBV12-4 and TRBJ1-2, with D possibly matching TRBD1 (5 bases). This CDR3 has 13 residues. Trimming cost V 7 bases and J 8 bases, with 17 bases left between them.

The chain uses TRBV27 and TRBJ2-7, with 9 bases identical to TRBD2. V shed 10 bases, J shed 7 bases, and the junction held 17 bases outside the gene matches. Per the germline V gene, CDR1 is MNHEY and CDR2 is SMNVEV (reference sequence). The CDR3 is 15 residues long. CDR3 nucleotide sequence: TGTGCCACCGAAGGCTCCTTGCGGGAGGGCCGAGAGCAGTACTTC. Amino acid sequence: CATEGSLREGREQYF.

The chain has TRBV6-5 and TRBJ1-2; TRBD1 agrees at 7 bases. In germline, CDR1 is MNHEY, CDR2 SVGAGI. This CDR3 region has 14 residues. V lost 8 bases and J lost 0; bases outside the gene matches: 6. In DNA, the CDR3 is TGTGCCAGCCGACCAGGGGGAACTAACTATGGCTACACCTTC. Residues: CASRPGGTNYGYTF.

The gene calls are TRBV30 and TRBJ2-1; D may be TRBD2 (6 bases). The CDR3 extends over 10 amino acids. V was pared by 6 bases and J by 9 bases, with 9 bases between. The germline CDR1 and CDR2 sequences are GTSNPN and SVGIG (reference sequence). Here the CDR3 DNA reads TGTGCCTGCCCCGGGGGTGAGCAGTTCTTC. Its protein product is CACPGGEQFF. The full variable domain, completed using reference TRBV30 and TRBJ2-1, is SQTIHQWPATLVQPVGSPLSLECTVEGTSNPNLYWYRQAAGRGLQLLFYSVGIGQISSEVPQNLSASRPQDRQFILSSKKLLLSDSGFYLCACPGGEQFFGPGTRLTVL.

In its sample, this clone was seen once. The rearrangement links TRBV30 to TRBJ2-2; 11 nucleotides agree with TRBD2. The V gene's germline CDR1 is GTSNPN and CDR2 SVGIG (reference sequence). This CDR3 has 16 amino acids. The V segment lost 3 bases and the J segment 3 bases; nucleotides outside the gene matches: 6. Written as DNA, the CDR3 is TGTGCCTGGAGATCTCTAGCGGGAGGTGACACCGGGGAGCTGTTTTTT. Residues: CAWRSLAGGDTGELFF.

V usage is TRBV19 and J usage is TRBJ2-2, with D perhaps TRBD1 (5 bases). V was cut by 3 bases and J by 5 bases, with 10 bases left in between. Germline-derived CDR1 and CDR2 are LNHDA and SQIVND (reference sequence). The CDR3 length is 14 residues. DNA of the CDR3: TGTGCCAGTAGTATTGAACAGGCGACCGGGGAGCTGTTTTTT. Translation gives CASSIEQATGELFF.

In this sample, this clone turned up a few times. This chain uses TRBV11-2 with TRBJ1-3; D is possibly TRBD1 (5 bases). The CDR3 is made up of 18 amino acids. Germline V gene lookup returns CDR1 SGHAT and CDR2 FQNNGV. The V gene lost 1 base and the J gene lost 3 bases, with 19 bases spanning the gap. The CDR3 DNA sequence: TGTGCCAGCAGCTTAGGTGACAGACTCCACTCTGTTGGAAACACCATATATTTT. Amino acids: CASSLGDRLHSVGNTIYF.

Here the CDR3 reads CASSLLSGRSDTQYF. Here the CDR3 DNA reads TGTGCCAGCAGCTTGTTGTCCGGGAGATCAGATACGCAGTATTTT. The chain couples TRBV5-6 to TRBJ2-3; D is perhaps TRBD2 (6 bases). The germline gives CDR1 SGHDT, CDR2 YYEEEE. Trimming took 1 base from V and 4 from J, leaving 13 bases between them. CDR3 size: 15 residues.

This chain connects TRBV2 to TRBJ1-2, with TRBD1 identical over 9 bases. With V trimmed by 1 base and J by 8 bases, 2 bases remained unmatched. This CDR3 is 13 amino acids long. Germline values: CDR1 SNHLY, CDR2 FYNNEI. In DNA form, the CDR3 reads TGTGCCAGCAGTGAAGGGGACAGGGAAGGCTACACCTTC. This codes for CASSEGDREGYTF.

The rearrangement uses TRBV21-1 and TRBJ2-1; TRBD2, the D gene given by the table, was not confirmed from the DNA. TRBV21-1 counts as a pseudogene. CDR3 length: 15 residues. CDR3 nucleotide sequence: TGTGCCAGCAGCAAAGAGCTCGACTCCTACAATGAGCAGTTCTTC. Its protein is CASSKELDSYNEQFF.